The 12 T cell receptor beta chains given below trace back to one sample, sequenced in a study of shared clonotypes between healthy human individuals. Using immunoSEQ multiplex PCR, the repertoire was profiled, and TCRdb retains in-frame clones only, with some absent. The table shows about a million clones, with 60% to 80% occurring only once. Sample: memory CD4+ T cells from PBMCs. Subset meaning: CD45RA-negative fraction. These TCRs come from a man aged 18 to 30 in good health. Some clones in this sample may be carry-over from other donors' samples.

In this sample, this clone turned up many times. The chain carries TRBV12-2 and TRBJ2-1; the table's D call, TRBD2, was not checked against the DNA. TRBV12-2 is termed a pseudogene. The CDR3 is 18 amino acids. CDR3 residues: CASRLAGLGRSFDNEQFF. CDR3 sequence (DNA): TGTGCAAGTCGCTTAGCGGGACTCGGACGTTCGTTTGACAATGAGCAGTTCTTC.

The CDR3 reads CARRPSGTDTQYF. CDR3 in DNA: TGTGCTCGTAGGCCTAGCGGCACAGATACGCAGTATTTT. The V gene is TRBV30, the J gene TRBJ2-3, with a weak D call TRBD2 (6 bases). The germline CDR1 and CDR2 sequences are GTSNPN and SVGIG (reference sequence). The CDR3 sequence is 13 residues long.

J is TRBJ2-5 and V is TRBV27; D might be TRBD2 (6 bases). Matching the DNA end better, TRBJ2-7 makes the J call doubtful. The germline V gene has CDR1 MNHEY and CDR2 SMNVEV (reference sequence). The CDR3 loop spans 16 amino acids. The CDR3 DNA is TGTGCCAGCAGTTTATCCGCGGGACTTCCAGCCTACGAGCAGTACTTC. It translates to CASSLSAGLPAYEQYF.

Turning to this clone: Being one base from a much bigger clone, this may be a read error. Distinct nucleotide sequences in the sample also encode this CDR3. This chain links TRBV4-1 with TRBJ2-7, with 8 bases lining up with TRBD1. The V gene end was trimmed by 4 bases and the J gene end by 2 bases; junction bases not matched to a gene: 4. CDR3 length: 14 residues. CDR1 and CDR2 from the germline V gene are MGHRA and YSYEKL. CDR3 in amino acids: CASSLGQGPYEQYF. Written as DNA, the CDR3 is TGCGCCAGCAGCCTAGGACAGGGCCCCTACGAGCAGTACTTC.

V is TRBV30 and J is TRBJ1-4; 10 bases align to TRBD1. Germline-derived CDR1 and CDR2 are GTSNPN and SVGIG (reference sequence). V lost 3 bases to trimming and J lost 7 bases; unmatched junction nucleotides: 8. The CDR3 sequence is 15 residues long. CDR3 protein: CAWSPGQGKTEKLFF. The CDR3 coding sequence is TGTGCCTGGAGCCCGGGACAGGGGAAGACTGAAAAACTGTTTTTT.

This rearrangement joins TRBV11-3 to TRBJ2-1; TRBD1 might be the D (5 bases). The germline V gene has CDR1 SGHNT and CDR2 YENEEA. The CDR3 runs to 14 residues. V dropped 5 bases and J dropped 9 bases, with 17 bases sitting between them. For the CDR3, the DNA is TGTGCCAGCAGCCCCGCAGGGCCCATCGGTGAGCAGTTCTTC. Amino acids: CASSPAGPIGEQFF.

The CDR3 loop is CASRGTGISNQPQHF. The CDR3, as DNA: TGCGCCAGCAGGGGGACAGGGATTAGCAATCAGCCCCAGCATTTT. The chain recombines TRBV5-1 with TRBJ1-5, with 9 bases aligning to TRBD1. This CDR3 spans 15 amino acids. Germline trimming cut 5 bases from V and 0 bases from J; bases unmatched to any gene: 3. Germline V gene sequence: CDR1 SGHRS, CDR2 YFSETQ.

The chain recombines TRBV6-6 with TRBJ2-7; possibly TRBD2 for D (5 bases). Germline-derived CDR1 and CDR2 are MNHNY and SVGAGI (reference sequence). There are 13 residues in the CDR3. V lost 2 bases to trimming and J lost 4 bases, with 9 bases between them. CDR3 in amino acids: CASSYTRGYEQYF. The CDR3 DNA is TGTGCCAGCAGTTACACCCGGGGTTACGAGCAGTACTTC.

The chain combines TRBV10-2 with TRBJ1-4, with D perhaps matching TRBD1 (6 bases). V was cut by 4 bases and J by 5 bases, with 8 bases left in between. CDR3 length: 13 amino acids. The germline gives CDR1 WSHSY, CDR2 SAAADI. The CDR3 sequence: CASSAGTNEKLFF. The CDR3 region has the DNA TGCGCCAGCAGTGCCGGGACAAATGAAAAACTGTTTTTT.

The V call is TRBV6-5, the J call TRBJ2-3; TRBD2 aligns across 10 bases. From germline, CDR1 is MNHEY and CDR2 SVGAGI. The J segment lost 6 bases and the V segment lost 8 bases, leaving 5 bases of the junction unmatched. CDR3 length equals 13 residues. The CDR3 coding sequence is TGTGCCAGCGGCACTAGCGGGATGGATACGCAGTATTTT. Its protein is CASGTSGMDTQYF.

V usage is TRBV28 and J usage is TRBJ1-4; no reliable D call. V gave up 6 bases and J gave up 5 bases, with 7 bases separating them. The length of the CDR3 is 12 residues. Germline V lookup: CDR1 MDHEN, CDR2 SYDVKM. CDR3 sequence (DNA): TGTGCCAGCAGAACAGCAAATGAAAAACTGTTTTTT. Amino acid sequence: CASRTANEKLFF.

The rearrangement uses TRBV5-1 and TRBJ2-6; 8 bases agree with TRBD1. Germline lookup yields CDR1 SGHRS and CDR2 YFSETQ. CDR3 length equals 17 residues. J was trimmed by 0 bases and V by 0 bases; bases with no gene match: 2. In DNA, the CDR3 is TGCGCCAGCAGCTTGGGGGACAGGCTCTCTGGGGCCAACGTCCTGACTTTC. Protein sequence: CASSLGDRLSGANVLTF.